This is a list of T cell receptor beta chains from one sample in a study of cytomegalovirus exposure and HLA in healthy donors. Clones were sequenced by immunoSEQ multiplex PCR, and TCRdb holds only the in-frame ones, with some missing. The sample lists some 180,000 clones, around 80% occurring once. Sequencing input: PBMCs. These receptors were taken from a girl between 10 and 17 years old in good health and CMV-seropositive. CDR3s include the opening cysteine and the closing phenylalanine or tryptophan. Fields, in order: clone size, CDR3 length, V gene, J gene, D gene, CDR3 protein, CDR3 DNA. A D gene is named only where the DNA matches it firmly. Not all rows give a size; the values are once, few, many and, for expanded clones, a class.

clone size: -
CDR3 length: 15
V gene: TRBV6-5
J gene: TRBJ2-7
D gene: TRBD2
CDR3 protein: CASSYSVAGVREQYF
CDR3 DNA: TGTGCCAGCAGTTACTCTGTAGCGGGAGTGCGCGAGCAGTACTTC

clone size: few
CDR3 length: 15
V gene: TRBV4-2
J gene: TRBJ2-3
D gene: TRBD2
CDR3 protein: CASSQMREGPDTQYF
CDR3 DNA: TGTGCCAGCAGCCAAATGAGGGAGGGACCAGATACGCAGTATTTT

clone size: -
CDR3 length: 12
V gene: TRBV28
J gene: TRBJ2-2
D gene: -
CDR3 protein: CASSSVTGELFF
CDR3 DNA: TGTGCCAGCAGTTCGGTAACCGGGGAGCTGTTTTTT

clone size: -
CDR3 length: 16
V gene: TRBV5-1
J gene: TRBJ2-1
D gene: TRBD2
CDR3 protein: CASSSGGASGRNEQFF
CDR3 DNA: TGCGCCAGCAGCAGTGGTGGAGCTAGCGGGAGAAATGAGCAGTTCTTC

clone size: -
CDR3 length: 16
V gene: TRBV5-4
J gene: TRBJ2-1
D gene: TRBD2
CDR3 protein: CASSLGLAGEGNEQFF
CDR3 DNA: TGTGCCAGCAGCTTGGGTCTAGCGGGAGAGGGCAATGAGCAGTTCTTC

clone size: once
CDR3 length: 13
V gene: TRBV19
J gene: TRBJ2-7
D gene: -
CDR3 protein: CASSPDSTYEQYF
CDR3 DNA: TGTGCCAGTAGCCCGGACAGTACCTACGAGCAGTACTTC

clone size: -
CDR3 length: 14
V gene: TRBV10-3
J gene: TRBJ1-4
D gene: -
CDR3 protein: CATGQTTTNEKLFF
CDR3 DNA: TGTGCCACAGGACAGACCACAACTAATGAAAAACTGTTTTTT

clone size: once
CDR3 length: 17
V gene: TRBV14
J gene: TRBJ2-1
D gene: TRBD2
CDR3 protein: CASSRRGGLAGSNEQFF
CDR3 DNA: TGTGCCAGCAGCCGAAGGGGGGGACTAGCGGGAAGCAATGAGCAGTTCTTC

clone size: once
CDR3 length: 13
V gene: TRBV10-1
J gene: TRBJ2-2
D gene: -
CDR3 protein: CASSDWGAGELFF
CDR3 DNA: TGCGCCAGCAGTGATTGGGGGGCCGGGGAGCTGTTTTTT

clone size: -
CDR3 length: 14
V gene: TRBV7-2
J gene: TRBJ2-1
D gene: -
CDR3 protein: CASSFTPVGDEQFF
CDR3 DNA: TGTGCCAGCAGCTTTACCCCTGTCGGGGATGAGCAGTTCTTC

clone size: -
CDR3 length: 16
V gene: TRBV7-7
J gene: TRBJ2-5
D gene: TRBD2
CDR3 protein: CASSSGLAGGRETQYF
CDR3 DNA: TGTGCCAGCAGCTCGGGACTAGCGGGAGGTAGAGAGACCCAGTACTTC

clone size: -
CDR3 length: 15
V gene: TRBV4-1
J gene: TRBJ1-2
D gene: TRBD1
CDR3 protein: CASSHGQGTPIGYTF
CDR3 DNA: TGCGCCAGCAGCCACGGACAGGGTACTCCTATTGGCTACACCTTC

clone size: -
CDR3 length: 13
V gene: TRBV5-4
J gene: TRBJ1-2
D gene: TRBD1
CDR3 protein: CASSLQGAHGYTF
CDR3 DNA: TGTGCCAGCAGCCTTCAGGGGGCGCATGGCTACACCTTC

clone size: once
CDR3 length: 14
V gene: TRBV7-6
J gene: TRBJ2-7
D gene: -
CDR3 protein: CASSLGTVTYEQYF
CDR3 DNA: TGTGCCAGCAGCTTAGGAACGGTTACCTACGAGCAGTACTTC

clone size: -
CDR3 length: 15
V gene: TRBV7-9
J gene: TRBJ1-1
D gene: TRBD1
CDR3 protein: CASSYPGTGGLEAFF
CDR3 DNA: TGTGCCAGCAGCTATCCCGGGACAGGGGGGCTTGAAGCTTTCTTT

clone size: -
CDR3 length: 15
V gene: TRBV29-1
J gene: TRBJ1-2
D gene: TRBD1
CDR3 protein: CSVGGQGGSNYGYTF
CDR3 DNA: TGCAGCGTCGGCGGGCAGGGGGGATCTAACTATGGCTACACCTTC

clone size: -
CDR3 length: 15
V gene: TRBV5-1
J gene: TRBJ2-1
D gene: TRBD2
CDR3 protein: CASSLVTSLNNEQFF
CDR3 DNA: TGCGCCAGCAGCTTGGTGACTAGCCTAAACAATGAGCAGTTCTTC

clone size: -
CDR3 length: 15
V gene: TRBV27
J gene: TRBJ2-7
D gene: TRBD1
CDR3 protein: CASSLTRGLPYEQYF
CDR3 DNA: TGTGCCAGCAGTTTAACCAGGGGGCTCCCATACGAGCAGTACTTC

clone size: few
CDR3 length: 15
V gene: TRBV19
J gene: TRBJ2-3
D gene: TRBD1
CDR3 protein: CASSTGGRSTDTQYF
CDR3 DNA: TGTGCCAGTAGTACAGGGGGCCGATCCACAGATACGCAGTATTTT

clone size: -
CDR3 length: 15
V gene: TRBV10-1
J gene: TRBJ1-4
D gene: TRBD1
CDR3 protein: CASTTHRGRGEKLFF
CDR3 DNA: TGCGCCAGCACAACTCACAGGGGGCGAGGAGAAAAACTGTTTTTT

clone size: -
CDR3 length: 12
V gene: TRBV6-6
J gene: TRBJ2-1
D gene: -
CDR3 protein: CASSRRDNEQFF
CDR3 DNA: TGTGCCAGCAGTCGGCGGGACAATGAGCAGTTCTTC

clone size: -
CDR3 length: 11
V gene: TRBV2
J gene: TRBJ2-4
D gene: -
CDR3 protein: CASRSYDIQYF
CDR3 DNA: TGTGCCAGCAGGAGCTACGACATTCAGTACTTC

clone size: -
CDR3 length: 14
V gene: TRBV13
J gene: TRBJ2-2
D gene: -
CDR3 protein: CASSLESRTGELFF
CDR3 DNA: TGTGCCAGCAGCTTAGAGAGCCGTACCGGGGAGCTGTTTTTT

clone size: -
CDR3 length: 13
V gene: TRBV6-5
J gene: TRBJ2-1
D gene: -
CDR3 protein: CASSYRSYNEQFF
CDR3 DNA: TGTGCCAGCAGTTATCGCTCCTACAATGAGCAGTTCTTC

clone size: few
CDR3 length: 13
V gene: TRBV9
J gene: TRBJ2-3
D gene: -
CDR3 protein: CASSVPSRDTQYF
CDR3 DNA: TGTGCCAGCAGCGTACCCTCCCGAGATACGCAGTATTTT

clone size: -
CDR3 length: 16
V gene: TRBV7-3
J gene: TRBJ2-6
D gene: -
CDR3 protein: CASSRSRVPGANVLTF
CDR3 DNA: TGTGCCAGCAGCCGTTCCAGGGTCCCTGGGGCCAACGTCCTGACTTTC